Following are 7 T cell receptor beta chains from one sample sequenced in a study of identical twins (TCRdb year 2016). The library was prepared using 5' RACE. Sequencing was performed on an Illumina HiSeq 2000. TCRdb passed the public sequencing reads through fastp at Q25 and MiXCR, retaining productive beta sequences. Each entry is one CDR3 protein sequence, shown with its most common DNA and genes. This sample has roughly 1.6 million distinct CDR3 sequences in its table, and under 35% of those were observed once. The ten top clones hold 0.27% of the sample. Sequenced: cord blood. These receptors all stem from a newborn girl in good health.

This clonotype was seen a few times. The chain uses TRBV20-1 and TRBJ2-1, with D unresolved. The germline gives CDR1 DFQATT, CDR2 SNEGSKA (reference sequence). The CDR3 covers 13 residues. V was pared by 0 bases and J by 9 bases, with 12 bases between. CDR3 in DNA: TGCAGTGCTAGAGATTTACCGGGCGCTGAGCAGTTCTTC. Translating it yields CSARDLPGAEQFF.

This chain links TRBV5-1 with TRBJ2-7; D is uncertain. There are 13 residues in the CDR3. Looked up from germline, CDR1 is SGHRS and CDR2 is YFSETQ. The V gene lost 3 bases and the J gene lost 2 bases, with 9 bases spanning the gap. The CDR3 spells CASSSPPPYEQYF. CDR3 nucleotide sequence: TGCGCCAGCAGCTCTCCTCCCCCCTACGAGCAGTACTTC.

V usage is TRBV28 and J usage is TRBJ2-1; possible D gene TRBD1, 5 bases. Per the germline V gene, CDR1 is MDHEN and CDR2 is SYDVKM. The CDR3 is made up of 17 amino acids. V was clipped by 0 bases and J by 7 bases, with 19 bases between them. The CDR3 protein is CASSLWSPGLGVNEQFF. CDR3 bases: TGTGCCAGCAGTTTATGGTCCCCAGGGTTAGGGGTAAATGAGCAGTTCTTC.

The chain is built from TRBV25-1 and TRBJ2-3; 8 positions agree with TRBD2. The CDR3 spans 16 residues. The germline CDR1 and CDR2 sequences are MGHDK and SYGVNS. J was trimmed by 6 bases and V by 6 bases; bases with no gene match: 14. The CDR3 reads CASSGPLAGGRDTQYF. In nucleotides, the CDR3 is TGTGCCAGCAGCGGACCCCTAGCGGGTGGCCGGGATACGCAGTATTTT.

In the case of this clonotype: A much bigger clone sits one base away, suggesting this may be a read error. V is TRBV4-2 and J is TRBJ2-1, with D perhaps TRBD1 or TRBD2 (5 bases each). V was shortened by 0 bases and J by 10 bases, with 10 bases between the two germline ends. CDR1 and CDR2 from the germline V gene are LGHNA and YNFKEQ. This CDR3 region has 13 residues. CDR3 sequence: CASSQDRDGEQFF. In DNA form, the CDR3 reads TGTGCCAGCAGCCAAGATAGGGACGGGGAGCAGTTCTTC.

This chain uses TRBV20-1 with TRBJ1-2, with 11 bases that match TRBD1. This CDR3 comprises 14 residues. With V trimmed by 3 bases and J by 8 bases, 8 bases remained unmatched. Germline CDR1 and CDR2: DFQATT and SNEGSKA (reference sequence). The CDR3 spells CSASPRDRGRGYTF. CDR3 DNA: TGCAGTGCTAGTCCCCGGGACAGGGGGAGGGGCTACACCTTC.

This clonotype was seen at least ten times. The chain couples TRBV20-1 to TRBJ2-7; 7 positions match TRBD2. The germline gives CDR1 DFQATT, CDR2 SNEGSKA (reference sequence). This CDR3 region has 14 residues. V lost 6 bases and J lost 4; bases outside the gene matches: 12. The CDR3: CSADGAGESYEQYF. In DNA form, the CDR3 reads TGCAGTGCCGACGGGGCGGGAGAATCTTACGAGCAGTACTTC.